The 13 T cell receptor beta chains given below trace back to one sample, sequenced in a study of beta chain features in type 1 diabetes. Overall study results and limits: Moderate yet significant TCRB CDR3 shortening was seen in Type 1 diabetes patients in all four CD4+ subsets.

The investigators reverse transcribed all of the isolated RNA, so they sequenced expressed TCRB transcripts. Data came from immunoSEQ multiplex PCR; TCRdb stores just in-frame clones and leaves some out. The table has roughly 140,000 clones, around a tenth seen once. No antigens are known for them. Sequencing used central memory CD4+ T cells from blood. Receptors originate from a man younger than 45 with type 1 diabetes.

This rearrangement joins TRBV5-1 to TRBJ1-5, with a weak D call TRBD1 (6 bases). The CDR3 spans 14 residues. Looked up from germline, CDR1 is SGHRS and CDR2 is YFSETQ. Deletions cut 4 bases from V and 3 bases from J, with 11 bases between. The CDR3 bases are TGCGCCAGCAGCCCGGGGGGCAACAATCAGCCCCAGCATTTT. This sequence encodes CASSPGGNNQPQHF.

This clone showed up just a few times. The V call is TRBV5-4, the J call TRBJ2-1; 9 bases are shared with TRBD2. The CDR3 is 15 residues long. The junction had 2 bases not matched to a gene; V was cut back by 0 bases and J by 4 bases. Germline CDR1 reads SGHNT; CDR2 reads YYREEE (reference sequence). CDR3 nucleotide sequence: TGTGCCAGCAGCTTGGCGGCGGGAGGGTACAATGAGCAGTTCTTC. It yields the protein CASSLAAGGYNEQFF.

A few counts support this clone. The CDR3 spells CAISEPNSQFDEQYF. DNA for the CDR3: TGTGCCATCAGTGAGCCCAATTCCCAGTTCGACGAGCAGTACTTC. V gene TRBV10-3 combines with J gene TRBJ2-7; D call uncertain. V lost 2 bases and J lost 5, with 16 bases in between. Germline V gene sequence: CDR1 ENHRY, CDR2 SYGVKD. The CDR3 totals 15 residues.

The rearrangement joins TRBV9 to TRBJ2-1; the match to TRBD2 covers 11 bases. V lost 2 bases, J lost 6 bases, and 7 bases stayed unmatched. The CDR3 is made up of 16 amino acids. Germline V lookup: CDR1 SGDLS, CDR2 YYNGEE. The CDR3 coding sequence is TGTGCCAGCAGCGTTGGGGGACTAGCGGCCCTCAATGAGCAGTTCTTC. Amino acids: CASSVGGLAALNEQFF.

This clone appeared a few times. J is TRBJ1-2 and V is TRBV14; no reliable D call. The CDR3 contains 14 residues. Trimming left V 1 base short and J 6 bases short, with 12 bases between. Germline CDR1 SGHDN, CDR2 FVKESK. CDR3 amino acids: CASSQVDPRDGYTF. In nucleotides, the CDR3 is TGTGCCAGCAGCCAAGTCGACCCTAGAGATGGCTACACCTTC.

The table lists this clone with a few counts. The CDR3 is CASSLGQVHQPQHF. CDR3 nucleotides: TGTGCCAGCAGCCTCGGACAGGTTCATCAGCCCCAGCATTTT. V gene TRBV7-9 combines with J gene TRBJ1-5, with TRBD1 matching 7 bases. Germline CDR1 and CDR2: SEHNR and FQNEAQ (reference sequence). The V and J ends lost 5 bases and 5 bases, in that order; junction bases with no gene match: 6. The CDR3 length is 14 residues.

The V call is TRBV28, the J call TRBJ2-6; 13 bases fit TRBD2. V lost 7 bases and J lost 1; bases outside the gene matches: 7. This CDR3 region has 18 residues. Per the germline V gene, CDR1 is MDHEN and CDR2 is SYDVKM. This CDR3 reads CASTPGLAGRSGANVLTF. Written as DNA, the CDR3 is TGTGCCAGCACCCCGGGACTAGCGGGGCGTTCTGGGGCCAACGTCCTGACTTTC.

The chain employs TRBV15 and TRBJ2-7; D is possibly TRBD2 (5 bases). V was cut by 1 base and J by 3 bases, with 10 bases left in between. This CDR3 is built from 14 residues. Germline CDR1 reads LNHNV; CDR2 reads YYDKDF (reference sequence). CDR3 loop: CATSRGAGLYEQYF. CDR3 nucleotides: TGTGCCACCAGCAGAGGGGCGGGTCTCTACGAGCAGTACTTC.

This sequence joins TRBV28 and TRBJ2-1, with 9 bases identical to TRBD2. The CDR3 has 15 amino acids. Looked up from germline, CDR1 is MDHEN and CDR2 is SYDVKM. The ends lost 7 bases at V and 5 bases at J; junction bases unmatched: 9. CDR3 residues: CASTRGTSPNNEQFF. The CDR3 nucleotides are TGTGCCAGCACCCGTGGGACTAGCCCCAACAATGAGCAGTTCTTC.

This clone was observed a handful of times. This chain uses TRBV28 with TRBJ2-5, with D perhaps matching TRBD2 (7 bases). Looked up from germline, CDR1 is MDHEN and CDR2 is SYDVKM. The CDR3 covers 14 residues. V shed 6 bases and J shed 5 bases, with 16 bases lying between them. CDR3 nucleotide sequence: TGTGCCAGCAGCGTTGGGGGGGCAGGGGAGACCCAGTACTTC. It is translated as CASSVGGAGETQYF.

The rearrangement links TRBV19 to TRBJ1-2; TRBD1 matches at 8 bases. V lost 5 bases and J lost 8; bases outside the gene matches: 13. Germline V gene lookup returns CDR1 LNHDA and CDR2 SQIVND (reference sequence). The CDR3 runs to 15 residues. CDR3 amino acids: CASSLGTGNYFGYTF. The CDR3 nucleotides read TGTGCCAGTAGTCTGGGGACAGGAAACTATTTCGGCTACACCTTC.

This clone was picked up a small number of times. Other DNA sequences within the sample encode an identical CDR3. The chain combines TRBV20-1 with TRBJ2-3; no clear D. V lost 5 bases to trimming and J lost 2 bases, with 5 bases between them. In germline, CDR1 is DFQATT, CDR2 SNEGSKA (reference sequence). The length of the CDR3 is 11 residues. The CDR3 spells CSAPYTDTQYF. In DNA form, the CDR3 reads TGCAGTGCTCCCTACACAGATACGCAGTATTTT.

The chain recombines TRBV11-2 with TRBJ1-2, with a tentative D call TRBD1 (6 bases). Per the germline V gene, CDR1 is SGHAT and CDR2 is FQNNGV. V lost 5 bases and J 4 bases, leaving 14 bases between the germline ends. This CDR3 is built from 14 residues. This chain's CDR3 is CASSKTGEPYGYTF. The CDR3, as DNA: TGTGCCAGCAGCAAGACAGGAGAGCCCTATGGCTACACCTTC. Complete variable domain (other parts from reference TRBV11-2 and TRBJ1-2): EAGVAQSPRYKIIEKRQSVAFWCNPISGHATLYWYQQILGQGPKLLIQFQNNGVVDDSQLPKDRFSAERLKGVDSTLKIQPAKLEDSAVYLCASSKTGEPYGYTFGSGTRLTVV.